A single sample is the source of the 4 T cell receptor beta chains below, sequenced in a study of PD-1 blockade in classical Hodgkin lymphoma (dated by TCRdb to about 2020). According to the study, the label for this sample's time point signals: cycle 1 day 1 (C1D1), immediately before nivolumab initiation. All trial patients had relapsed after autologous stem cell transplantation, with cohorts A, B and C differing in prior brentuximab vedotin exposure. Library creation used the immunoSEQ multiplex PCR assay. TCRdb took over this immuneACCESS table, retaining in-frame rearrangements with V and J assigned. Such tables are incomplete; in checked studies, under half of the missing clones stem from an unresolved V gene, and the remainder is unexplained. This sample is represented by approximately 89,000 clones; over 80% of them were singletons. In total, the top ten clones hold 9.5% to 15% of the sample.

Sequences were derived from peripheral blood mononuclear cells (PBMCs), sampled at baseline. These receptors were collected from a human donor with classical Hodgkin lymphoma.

CDR3 sequence reads: CASSYLLAGGEQYF. The CDR3 DNA reads TGTGCCAGCAGTTACTTACTAGCGGGAGGCGAGCAGTACTTC. This chain joins TRBV6-5 and TRBJ2-7; 12 nucleotides line up with TRBD2. Germline lookup yields CDR1 MNHEY and CDR2 SVGAGI. The CDR3 consists of 14 residues. Unmatched junction bases numbered 1, after V lost 1 base and J lost 6 bases.

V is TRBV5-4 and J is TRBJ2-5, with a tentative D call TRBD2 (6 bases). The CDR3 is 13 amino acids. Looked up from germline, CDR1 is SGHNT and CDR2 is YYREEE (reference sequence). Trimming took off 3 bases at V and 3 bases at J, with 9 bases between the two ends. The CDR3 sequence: CASSWTGEETQYF. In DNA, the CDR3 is TGTGCCAGCAGCTGGACGGGGGAAGAGACCCAGTACTTC.

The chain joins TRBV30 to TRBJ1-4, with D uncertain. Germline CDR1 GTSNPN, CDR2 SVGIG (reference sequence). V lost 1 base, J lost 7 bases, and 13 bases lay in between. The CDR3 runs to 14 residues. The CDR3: CAWSGELLGEKLFF. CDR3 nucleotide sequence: TGTGCCTGGAGTGGGGAGCTTCTAGGTGAAAAACTGTTTTTT.

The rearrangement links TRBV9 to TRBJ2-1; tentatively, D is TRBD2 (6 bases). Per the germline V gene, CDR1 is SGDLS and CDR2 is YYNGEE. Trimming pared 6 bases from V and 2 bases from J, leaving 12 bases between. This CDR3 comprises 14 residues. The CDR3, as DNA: TGTGCCAGCACTGATGGGGGGACCTACAATGAGCAGTTCTTC. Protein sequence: CASTDGGTYNEQFF.